Presented here are 21 T cell receptor beta chains from one specimen sequenced in a study of radiotherapy plus CTLA-4 blockade in lung cancer. Using immunoSEQ multiplex PCR, the repertoire was profiled, and TCRdb retains in-frame clones only, with some absent. The sample carries over 80,000 clones, about 88% recorded once. The sequencing here drew on peripheral blood, taken from a patient treated with radiotherapy plus ipilimumab. These receptors came from a human donor with non-small cell lung cancer that progressed on radiotherapy plus ipilimumab.

V gene TRBV1 combines with J gene TRBJ2-4. TRBV1 is recorded as a pseudogene. The CDR3 has 16 amino acids. As DNA, the CDR3 is TGCACCAGCAGCCAAGGGGTCGGTGGGGCCAAAAACATTCAGTACTTC. This gives the protein CTSSQGVGGAKNIQYF.

V is TRBV19 and J is TRBJ1-2; D might be TRBD1 (5 bases). The V gene lost 7 bases and the J gene lost 4 bases, with 19 bases spanning the gap. Germline CDR1 reads LNHDA; CDR2 reads SQIVND (reference sequence). The CDR3 length is 15 residues. CDR3 protein: CASTPAGGIFYGYTF. CDR3 nucleotides: TGTGCCAGTACCCCGGCTGGGGGGATATTCTATGGCTACACCTTC.

Only one count was recorded for this clone. The chain uses TRBV28 and TRBJ2-2; 8 bases match TRBD1. CDR1 MDHEN and CDR2 SYDVKM come from the germline V gene. After removal of 7 bases from V and 0 bases from J, the junction contained 4 bases not matched to a gene. This CDR3 comprises 15 residues. CDR3 region: CASTGQGANTGELFF. The DNA of the CDR3 is TGTGCCAGCACCGGACAGGGCGCGAACACCGGGGAGCTGTTTTTT.

Turning to this clone: Other DNA variants within this sample encode the same CDR3. The V and J genes are TRBV5-1 and TRBJ2-7, with 11 positions matching TRBD1. The CDR3 sequence is 14 residues long. Germline V gives CDR1 SGHRS, CDR2 YFSETQ. The junction had 10 bases not matched to a gene; V was cut back by 8 bases and J by 6 bases. DNA for the CDR3: TGCGCCAGTGGTATGGGACAGGGGGGTCGCGAGCAGTACTTC. This sequence encodes CASGMGQGGREQYF. The full variable domain, with the rest looked up from reference TRBV5-1 and TRBJ2-7, is KAGVTQTPRYLIKTRGQQVTLSCSPISGHRSVSWYQQTPGQGLQFLFEYFSETQRNKGNFPGRFSGRQFSNSRSEMNVSTLELGDSALYLCASGMGQGGREQYFGPGTRLTVT.

The count of this clone is one. The chain has TRBV18 and TRBJ1-1; 7 nucleotides agree with TRBD1. From germline, CDR1 is KGHSH and CDR2 LQKENI. This CDR3 has 13 amino acids. The trim removed 0 bases at V and 9 bases at J, leaving 4 bases unmatched. CDR3 sequence (DNA): TGTGCCAGCTCACCACCGACAGGGATTAAAGCTTTCTTT. This sequence encodes CASSPPTGIKAFF. Full variable domain (missing parts from reference TRBV18 and TRBJ1-1): NAGVMQNPRHLVRRRGQEARLRCSPMKGHSHVYWYRQLPEEGLKFMVYLQKENIIDESGMPKERFSAEFPKEGPSILRIQQVVRGDSAAYFCASSPPTGIKAFFGQGTRLTVV.

This chain links TRBV7-2 with TRBJ2-1; 7 bases are shared with TRBD2. Germline CDR1 SGHTA, CDR2 FQGNSA. The CDR3 consists of 15 residues. Trimming at V came to 5 bases and at J to 3 bases, leaving 7 bases not matched to a gene. This CDR3 is CASSQASGFYNEQFF. CDR3 nucleotides: TGTGCCAGCAGCCAGGCTAGCGGATTCTACAATGAGCAGTTCTTC.

J is TRBJ2-5 and V is TRBV7-2; D gene ambiguous. The CDR3 runs to 14 residues. V was trimmed by 1 base and J by 3 bases, leaving 9 bases between them. The germline V gene encodes CDR1 SGHTA and CDR2 FQGNSA. CDR3 sequence reads: CASSLGSAEETQYF. CDR3 DNA sequence: TGTGCCAGCAGCTTAGGTTCCGCGGAAGAGACCCAGTACTTC.

This clone has more than one count but fewer than ten. This chain connects TRBV5-5 to TRBJ2-7; D gene ambiguous. This CDR3 has 13 amino acids. Trimming pared 0 bases from V and 6 bases from J, leaving 10 bases between. Germline assignment: CDR1 SGHKS and CDR2 YYEKEE (reference sequence). The CDR3 spells CASSLDRFGEQYF. In DNA form, the CDR3 reads TGTGCCAGCAGCTTGGATAGATTTGGCGAGCAGTACTTC.

This chain joins TRBV4-2 and TRBJ2-3; 7 positions match TRBD1. CDR1 and CDR2 from the germline V gene are LGHNA and YNFKEQ. V shed 2 bases and J 0 bases; nucleotides not matched to a gene: 8. The CDR3 consists of 17 residues. CDR3 amino acids: CASSQTGDISSTDTQYF. DNA of the CDR3: TGTGCCAGCAGCCAAACAGGGGACATCTCTAGCACAGATACGCAGTATTTT.

The rearrangement uses TRBV30 and TRBJ1-2, with TRBD1 matching over 7 bases. From germline, CDR1 is GTSNPN and CDR2 SVGIG (reference sequence). V trimming: 3 bases; J trimming: 8 bases; junction bases outside the gene matches: 12. This CDR3 contains 14 residues. CDR3 region: CAWRGDRERGGYTF. Written as DNA, the CDR3 is TGTGCCTGGAGGGGCGACAGGGAGCGGGGGGGCTACACCTTC.

V gene TRBV21-1 combines with J gene TRBJ2-7; TRBD1 is the table's D call, not checked against the DNA. TRBV21-1 is flagged as a pseudogene. This CDR3 is built from 13 residues. The CDR3 nucleotides read TGTGCCGCCCACTCGAAGGGGCTTTGGGAGCAGTACTTC. Translated, it gives CAAHSKGLWEQYF.

By share, this clone counts as medium-sized. V usage is TRBV27 and J usage is TRBJ2-7; weak D call: TRBD1 (6 bases). With 6 bases removed from V and 6 bases from J, the gap between germline ends came to 12 bases. The CDR3 has 12 amino acids. The germline V gene has CDR1 MNHEY and CDR2 SMNVEV (reference sequence). DNA for the CDR3: TGTGCCAGCAGAAGGACAGAGCTCGAGCAGTACTTC. Protein: CASRRTELEQYF.

Comments on this clone: The same CDR3 also results from other DNA sequences found in this sample. This sequence joins TRBV29-1 and TRBJ1-5; weak D call: TRBD1 (5 bases). This CDR3 has 15 residues. V lost 4 bases and J lost 0, with 13 bases in between. Germline CDR1 SQVTM, CDR2 ANQGSEA. The DNA of the CDR3 is TGCAGCGTTGCTGGCGGGGGGAATAGCAATCAGCCCCAGCATTTT. Protein sequence: CSVAGGGNSNQPQHF.

The rearrangement joins TRBV2 to TRBJ1-5; D is possibly TRBD1 (5 bases). The V gene's germline CDR1 is SNHLY and CDR2 FYNNEI. This CDR3 spans 15 amino acids. V dropped 7 bases and J dropped 0 bases, with 13 bases sitting between them. DNA for the CDR3: TGTGCCAGCACCGAGGGGAAGTATAGCAATCAGCCCCAGCATTTT. It specifies CASTEGKYSNQPQHF.

The table lists this clone with a count of one. J is TRBJ1-2 and V is TRBV18; 7 bases match TRBD1. This CDR3 spans 13 amino acids. Germline CDR1 KGHSH, CDR2 LQKENI. Trimming took 3 bases from V and 8 from J; bases not matched to a gene: 6. The CDR3 sequence: CASSPSGGLGYTF. The CDR3 nucleotides read TGTGCCAGCTCACCGTCAGGGGGATTGGGCTACACCTTC.

The chain joins TRBV10-3 to TRBJ2-1; the match to TRBD1 covers 7 bases. The CDR3 contains 13 residues. The J segment lost 5 bases and the V segment lost 5 bases, leaving 3 bases of the junction unmatched. Per the germline V gene, CDR1 is ENHRY and CDR2 is SYGVKD. The CDR3 bases are TGTGCCATCAGTTTCACAGGGGACAATGAGCAGTTCTTC. Protein product: CAISFTGDNEQFF.

The chain couples TRBV10-3 to TRBJ1-2, with TRBD1 identical over 7 bases. CDR1 is ENHRY, CDR2 SYGVKD, per germline. The CDR3 covers 13 residues. V was pared by 3 bases and J by 8 bases, with 6 bases of the junction left unmatched. The CDR3 region has the DNA TGTGCCATCAGTGACCGGACAGGTAAAGGCTACACCTTC. It codes for CAISDRTGKGYTF.

V usage is TRBV7-9 and J usage is TRBJ2-1; 8 bases match TRBD1. Germline lookup yields CDR1 SEHNR and CDR2 FQNEAQ (reference sequence). This CDR3 contains 13 residues. J lost 9 bases, V lost 5 bases, and 6 bases had no gene match. The CDR3 DNA reads as TGTGCCAGCAGCCTTCCAGGGGGCATTGAGCAGTTCTTC. Translation gives CASSLPGGIEQFF.

This rearrangement joins TRBV27 to TRBJ1-1; 7 bases are shared with TRBD1. The V and J ends lost 3 bases and 0 bases, in that order; junction bases with no gene match: 1. The CDR3 is 14 residues long. Per the germline V gene, CDR1 is MNHEY and CDR2 is SMNVEV (reference sequence). For the CDR3, the DNA is TGTGCCAGCAGTTTGGGACAGATGAACACTGAAGCTTTCTTT. Translating it yields CASSLGQMNTEAFF.

The rearrangement links TRBV5-6 to TRBJ1-3; 7 positions agree with TRBD1. V shed 4 bases and J 3 bases; nucleotides not matched to a gene: 7. CDR1 and CDR2 (germline): SGHDT, YYEEEE. The CDR3 loop spans 15 amino acids. CDR3 sequence (DNA): TGTGCCAGCAGCGAACAGGGGCTGATTGGAAACACCATATATTTT. This translates into CASSEQGLIGNTIYF.

The chain carries TRBV4-1 and TRBJ1-4; the D is unclear. The CDR3 is made up of 14 amino acids. V dropped 0 bases and J dropped 5 bases, with 7 bases sitting between them. Germline V gene data show CDR1 as MGHRA and CDR2 as YSYEKL. The CDR3: CASSQELVNEKLFF. CDR3 bases: TGCGCCAGCAGCCAAGAGTTGGTAAATGAAAAACTGTTTTTT.